This T cell receptor (beta chain) was captured in a study of blood T cells in healthy people across ages (dated by TCRdb to between 2015 and 2017). About the study as a whole: In model experiments, roughly one uniquely barcoded TCR beta cDNA molecule per two T cells was captured by template switching. Using deep sequencing normalized with unique cDNA molecular identifiers, the study measured how TCR beta repertoire diversity changes with age. Four age groups were formed from the donors: young (average 16 years), middle-aged (approximately 39), aged (about 62) and long-lived (roughly 81). To avoid experimental bias, donors of different ages were randomly spread across the sequencing lanes. For two donors (one aged 18 to 29 and one aged 80 or older), the study analyzed two additional independent replicas of 1 million unique cDNA reads from the same blood draw.

Donors were about 36 systemically healthy Caucasian individuals from Russia aged roughly 6 to 100 years. Each donor gave approximately 9.4 milliliters of peripheral blood, drawn into EDTA-treated Vacutainer tubes. PBMCs were isolated by Ficoll-Paque density-gradient centrifugation, with at least 7 million obtained per sample. Trizol reagent was used to extract total RNA from PBMCs, with at least 6 micrograms per sample. For every donor, flow cytometry on a PBMC aliquot measured the percentage of naive CD45RAhigh/CD27high T cells. Here V drops 5 bases and J drops 3 bases, and the junction holds 9 bases not matched to any gene. From cysteine to phenylalanine, the CDR3 is 16 amino acids long. The DNA shown is the 48-base CDR3, in frame from base 1. CDR1 and CDR2 are drawn from the germline V gene (reference sequence): MNHEY, SMNVEV. To note about this clonotype: Its antigen is currently not known. Base qualities are not at hand, and no much larger clone is one base apart.

Libraries came from 5' RACE. Sequencing was performed on an Illumina HiSeq 2500. The second PCR ran for about 6 to 11 cycles and used a J-beta primer mix along with a sample-barcoded 5' primer. A template-switch 5' adaptor carrying 12 random nucleotides introduced a unique molecular identifier onto each TCR beta cDNA molecule. Each sample yielded at least 2.5 million CDR3-containing paired-end reads. First-strand cDNA synthesis was performed from all RNA using the Mint cDNA synthesis kit, with priming by a TRBC-specific oligonucleotide. Following uracil-DNA glycosylase treatment, a first 18-cycle PCR with universal primers M1SS and BC2_uni_R was performed on all cDNA. Per the original workflow: Each sample was normalized by randomly selecting 1 million high-quality reads, each carrying a distinct molecular identifier. Reads sharing molecular identifiers were discarded rather than binned into consensus sequences. MiTCR, run with a Q25 quality threshold and the strictest error-elimination algorithm, handled CDR3 identification, clonotype clustering and error correction. A nonparametric unseen species model with Euler transformation was used to estimate a lower bound on total TCR beta diversity. The raw public reads went through TCRdb reprocessing: fastp at Q25, MiXCR clone calling, in-frame beta chains kept. CDR3 protein sequences are deduplicated, and each keeps its most common genes and DNA. These V and J calls are TCRdb output, not the study's own analysis. The sample table contains approximately 1,000,000 distinct CDR3 sequences; only one count was recorded for 35% to 50% of them. The leading ten clones occupy about 20% of the sample.

The investigation overall reported the following: Compared with the aged group, the long-lived group had more naive CD4+ T cells, fewer expanded clones and increased TCR diversity, a pattern suggesting age selection. The percentage of naive T cells measured by flow cytometry correlated strongly with observed TCR beta diversity. Bulk unsorted PBMC profiling prevented conclusive comparison of naive and antigen-experienced compartments. Because donor CMV infection status was unknown, age-related changes in expanded clonotypes were potentially confounded. As age increased, observed TCR beta diversity per million T cells dropped in a roughly linear way, and a significant reduction was already evident by age about 36. Estimates of total diversity based on one million sequenced T cells were regarded as lower bounds and as underestimates.

Recombination joined TRBV27 with TRBJ2-7; a stretch of 11 junction bases matches TRBD1. The origin of this receptor is a woman in her sixties or seventies in good health. The sequenced material came from blood. The CDR3: CASSPGRTGGIYEQYF. The nucleotide sequence is given as TGTGCCAGCAGTCCGGGAAGGACAGGGGGCATCTACGAGCAGTACTTC.